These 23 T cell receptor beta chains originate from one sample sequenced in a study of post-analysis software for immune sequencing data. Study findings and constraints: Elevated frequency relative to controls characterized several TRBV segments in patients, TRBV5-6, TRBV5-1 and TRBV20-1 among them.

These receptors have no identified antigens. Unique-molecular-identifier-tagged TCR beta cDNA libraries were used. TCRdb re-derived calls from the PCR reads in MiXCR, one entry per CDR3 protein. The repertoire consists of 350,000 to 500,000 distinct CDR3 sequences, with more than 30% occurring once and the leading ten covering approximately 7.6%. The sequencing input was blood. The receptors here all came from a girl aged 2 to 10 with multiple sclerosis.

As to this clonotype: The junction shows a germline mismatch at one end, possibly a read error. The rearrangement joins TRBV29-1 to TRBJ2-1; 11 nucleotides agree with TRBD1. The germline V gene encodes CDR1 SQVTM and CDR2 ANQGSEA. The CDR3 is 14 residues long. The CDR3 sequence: CSAHGQGAWNERFF. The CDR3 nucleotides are TGCAGCGCCCATGGACAGGGGGCATGGAATGAGCGGTTCTTC.

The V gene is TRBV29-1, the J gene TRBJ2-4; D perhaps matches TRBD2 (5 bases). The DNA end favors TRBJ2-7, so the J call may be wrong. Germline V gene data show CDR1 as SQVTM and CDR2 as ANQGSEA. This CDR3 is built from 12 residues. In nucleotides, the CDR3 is TGCAGCGTTCAGTGGGAGCATGGCGAGCAGTACTTC. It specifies CSVQWEHGEQYF.

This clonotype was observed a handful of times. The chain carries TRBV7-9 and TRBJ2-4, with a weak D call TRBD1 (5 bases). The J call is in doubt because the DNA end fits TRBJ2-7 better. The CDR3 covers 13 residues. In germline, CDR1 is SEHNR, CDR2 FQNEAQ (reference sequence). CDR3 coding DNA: TGTGCCAGCAGTCATATACAGGACTACGAGCAGTACTTC. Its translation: CASSHIQDYEQYF.

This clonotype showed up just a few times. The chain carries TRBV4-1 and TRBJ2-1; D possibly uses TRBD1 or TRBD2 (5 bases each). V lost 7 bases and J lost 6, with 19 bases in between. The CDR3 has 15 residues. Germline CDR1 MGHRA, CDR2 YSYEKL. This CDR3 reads CASTPGALLLNEQFF. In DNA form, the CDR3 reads TGCGCCAGCACCCCCGGGGCACTCCTACTCAATGAGCAGTTCTTC.

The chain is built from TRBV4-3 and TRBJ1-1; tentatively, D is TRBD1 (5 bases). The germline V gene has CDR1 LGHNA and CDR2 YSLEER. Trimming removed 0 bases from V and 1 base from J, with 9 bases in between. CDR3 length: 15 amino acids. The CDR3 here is CASSQDSGTNTEAFF. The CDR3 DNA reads TGCGCCAGCAGCCAAGATTCCGGGACGAACACTGAAGCTTTCTTT.

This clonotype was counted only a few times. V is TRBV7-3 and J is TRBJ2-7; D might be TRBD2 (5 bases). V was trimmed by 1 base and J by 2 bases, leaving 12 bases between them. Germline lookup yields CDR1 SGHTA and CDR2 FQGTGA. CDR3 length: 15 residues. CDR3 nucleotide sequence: TGTGCCAGCAGCTTAATTCCGGGGTCCGCCTACGAGCAGTACTTC. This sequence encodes CASSLIPGSAYEQYF.

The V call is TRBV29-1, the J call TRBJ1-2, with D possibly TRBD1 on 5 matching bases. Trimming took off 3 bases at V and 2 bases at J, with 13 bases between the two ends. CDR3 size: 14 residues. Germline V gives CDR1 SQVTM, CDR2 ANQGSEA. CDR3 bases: TGCAGCGTTGACCTCGGGGGTCGAAACTATGGCTACACCTTC. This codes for CSVDLGGRNYGYTF.

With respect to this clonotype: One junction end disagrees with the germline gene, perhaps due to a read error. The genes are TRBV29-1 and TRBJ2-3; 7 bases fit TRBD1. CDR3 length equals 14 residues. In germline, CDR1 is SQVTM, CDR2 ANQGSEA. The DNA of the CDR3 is TGTAGCGTTCATACAGGGATTGGGACAGATACGCGGTATTTT. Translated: CSVHTGIGTDTRYF.

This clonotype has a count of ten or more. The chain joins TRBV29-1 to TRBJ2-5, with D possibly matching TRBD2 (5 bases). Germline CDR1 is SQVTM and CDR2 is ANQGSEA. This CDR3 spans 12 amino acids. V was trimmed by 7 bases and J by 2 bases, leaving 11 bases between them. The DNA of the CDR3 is TGCAGCGCCACAGACTATCAAGAGACCCAGTACTTC. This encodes CSATDYQETQYF.

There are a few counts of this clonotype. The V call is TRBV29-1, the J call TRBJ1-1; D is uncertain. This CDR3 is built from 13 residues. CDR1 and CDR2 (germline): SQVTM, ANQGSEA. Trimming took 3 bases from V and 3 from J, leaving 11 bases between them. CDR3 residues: CSVEIPLDTEAFF. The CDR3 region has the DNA TGCAGCGTTGAGATTCCCCTCGACACTGAAGCTTTCTTT.

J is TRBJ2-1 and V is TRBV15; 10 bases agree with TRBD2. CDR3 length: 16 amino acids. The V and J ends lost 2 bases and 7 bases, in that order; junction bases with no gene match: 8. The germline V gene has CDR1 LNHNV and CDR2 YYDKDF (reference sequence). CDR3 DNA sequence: TGTGCCACCAGCAGAAGGGTAGCGGGAGGAATAAATGAGCAGTTCTTC. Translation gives CATSRRVAGGINEQFF.

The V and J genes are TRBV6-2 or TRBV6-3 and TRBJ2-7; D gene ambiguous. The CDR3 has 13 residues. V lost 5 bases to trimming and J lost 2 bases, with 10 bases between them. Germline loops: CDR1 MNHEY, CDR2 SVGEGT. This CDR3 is CASSRTETYEQYF. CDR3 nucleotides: TGTGCCAGCAGTCGGACCGAAACCTACGAGCAGTACTTC.

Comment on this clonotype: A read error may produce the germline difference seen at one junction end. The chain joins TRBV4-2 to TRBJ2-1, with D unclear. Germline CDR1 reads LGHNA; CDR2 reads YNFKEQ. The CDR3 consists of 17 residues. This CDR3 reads CTSSQNGSPKTYNEQFF. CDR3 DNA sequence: TGTACCAGCAGCCAAAACGGGTCCCCAAAAACTTACAATGAGCAGTTCTTC.

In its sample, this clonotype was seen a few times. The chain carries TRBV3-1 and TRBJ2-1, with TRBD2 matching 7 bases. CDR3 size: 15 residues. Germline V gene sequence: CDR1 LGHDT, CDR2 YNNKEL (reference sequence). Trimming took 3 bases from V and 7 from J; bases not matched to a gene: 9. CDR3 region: CASSQYVGSGNEQFF. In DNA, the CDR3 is TGTGCCAGCAGCCAGTACGTCGGTAGCGGGAATGAGCAGTTCTTC.

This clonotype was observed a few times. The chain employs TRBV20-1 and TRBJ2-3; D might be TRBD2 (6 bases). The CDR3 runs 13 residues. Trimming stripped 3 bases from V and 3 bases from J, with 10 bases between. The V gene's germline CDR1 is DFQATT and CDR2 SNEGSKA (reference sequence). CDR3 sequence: CSARFGSTDTQYF. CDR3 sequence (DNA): TGCAGTGCTAGGTTCGGGAGTACAGATACGCAGTATTTT.

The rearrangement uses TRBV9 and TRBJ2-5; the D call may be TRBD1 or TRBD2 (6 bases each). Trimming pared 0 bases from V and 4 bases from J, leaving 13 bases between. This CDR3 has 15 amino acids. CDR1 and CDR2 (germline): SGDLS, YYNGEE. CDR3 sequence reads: CASSVGGAGGETQYF. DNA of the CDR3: TGTGCCAGCAGCGTAGGGGGGGCAGGTGGAGAGACCCAGTACTTC.

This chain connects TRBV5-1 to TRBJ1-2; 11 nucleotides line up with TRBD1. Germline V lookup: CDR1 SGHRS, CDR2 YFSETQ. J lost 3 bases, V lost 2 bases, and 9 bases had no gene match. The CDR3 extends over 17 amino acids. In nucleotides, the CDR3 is TGCGCCAGCAGCTTCCTCCGGACAGGGGGCAAATACTATGGCTACACCTTC. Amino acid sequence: CASSFLRTGGKYYGYTF.

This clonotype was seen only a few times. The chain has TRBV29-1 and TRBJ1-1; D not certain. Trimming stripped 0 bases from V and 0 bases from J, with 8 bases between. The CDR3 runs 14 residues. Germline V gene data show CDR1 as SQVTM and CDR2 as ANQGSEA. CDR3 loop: CSVEDGPMNTEAFF. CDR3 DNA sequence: TGCAGCGTTGAAGATGGACCAATGAACACTGAAGCTTTCTTT.

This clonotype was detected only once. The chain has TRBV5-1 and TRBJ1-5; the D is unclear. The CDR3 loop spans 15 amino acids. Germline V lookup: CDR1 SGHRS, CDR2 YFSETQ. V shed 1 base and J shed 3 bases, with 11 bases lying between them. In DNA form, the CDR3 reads TGCGCCAGCAGCTTGATCTCCGGGCCCAATCAGCCCCAGCATTTT. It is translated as CASSLISGPNQPQHF.

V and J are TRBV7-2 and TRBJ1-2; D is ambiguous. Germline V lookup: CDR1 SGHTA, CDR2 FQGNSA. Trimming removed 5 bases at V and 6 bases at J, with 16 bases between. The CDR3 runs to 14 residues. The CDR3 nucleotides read TGTGCCAGCAGCGGCCGTATCCCCCGGCATGGCTACACCTTC. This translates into CASSGRIPRHGYTF.

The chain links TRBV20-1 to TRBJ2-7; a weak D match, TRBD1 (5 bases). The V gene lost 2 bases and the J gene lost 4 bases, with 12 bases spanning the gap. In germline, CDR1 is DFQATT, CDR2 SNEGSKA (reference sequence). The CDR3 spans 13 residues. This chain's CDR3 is CSARRSGSYEQYF. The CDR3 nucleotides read TGCAGTGCTAGAAGGTCAGGGTCATACGAGCAGTACTTC.

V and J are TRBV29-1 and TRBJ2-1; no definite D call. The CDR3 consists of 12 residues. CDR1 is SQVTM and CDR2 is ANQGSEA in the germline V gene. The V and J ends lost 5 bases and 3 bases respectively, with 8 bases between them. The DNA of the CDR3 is TGCAGCGTTTCAGGAAACTACAATGAGCAGTTCTTC. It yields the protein CSVSGNYNEQFF.

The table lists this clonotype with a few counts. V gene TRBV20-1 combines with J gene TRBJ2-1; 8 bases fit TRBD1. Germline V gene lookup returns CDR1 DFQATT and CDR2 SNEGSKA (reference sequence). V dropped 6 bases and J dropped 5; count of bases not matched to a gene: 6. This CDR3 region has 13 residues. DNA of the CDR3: TGCAGTGCCACAGGACAGGGCCACAATGAGCAGTTCTTC. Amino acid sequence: CSATGQGHNEQFF.